This TCR beta chain was obtained from a study of Graves' ophthalmopathy and Graves' hyperthyroidism. Findings and limits, study-wide: For predicting ophthalmopathy progression, the model had roughly 70% sensitivity and 72.22% specificity.

Beta-chain TCR CDR3 regions were amplified from RNA transcripts. Second-round multiplex PCR followed a first-round RT-PCR using HTBI primers. MiXCR, applied by TCRdb to the multiplex PCR reads, yields one record per CDR3 protein. The table includes approximately 540,000 distinct CDR3 sequences, less than 45% detected once. Trimming left V 4 bases short and J 3 bases short, with 17 bases between. Germline V gives CDR1 SGHDT, CDR2 YYEEEE. CDR3 size: 16 residues. This clonotype was recorded once. The antigen is unknown. The clonotype was recovered from an adult man with Graves' hyperthyroidism. Sequenced input: peripheral blood or thyroid tissue (not recorded which). The rearrangement links TRBV5-6 to TRBJ1-5; D possibly corresponds to TRBD1 (6 bases). The CDR3 DNA follows: TGTGCCAGCAGCCCCATAAAGGGGGGTTCCAATCAGCCCCAGCATTTT. It encodes CASSPIKGGSNQPQHF. The whole variable domain, remainder taken from reference TRBV5-6 and TRBJ1-5, is DAGVTQSPTHLIKTRGQQVTLRCSPKSGHDTVSWYQQALGQGPQFIFQYYEEEERQRGNFPDRFSGHQFPNYSSELNVNALLLGDSALYLCASSPIKGGSNQPQHFGDGTRLSIL.